What follows describes a single TCR beta chain. Its antigen is still unknown. One base away there is no much larger clone; base qualities are not given. These data originate in a study of OX40 agonist ivuxolimab in advanced cancers. Regarding the study in general: Ivuxolimab was a fully human IgG2 agonistic monoclonal antibody targeting the costimulatory receptor OX40 (CD134). Intravenous ivuxolimab was administered to patients every 2 weeks at six dose levels: 0.01, 0.1, 0.3, 1.5, 3 and 10 mg/kg. Among the 50 to 55 dose-escalation patients, approximately 20 had hepatocellular carcinoma, around 15 melanoma, 9 renal cell carcinoma and 9 head and neck cancer. The dose-escalation cohort was roughly 83% male with a mean age of approximately 60 years, ranging from roughly 23 to 90. Patients were allowed to have had prior anti-PD-1, anti-PD-L1 or anti-CTLA-4 therapy, and approximately 39% of the dose-escalation patients had been treated with checkpoint inhibitors. Three dose-escalation patients achieved partial responses, one with hepatocellular carcinoma and two with cutaneous melanoma. Peripheral TCRbeta sequencing aimed to test whether ivuxolimab altered TCR sequence diversity and caused clonal T-cell expansion. The paper describes the monotherapy dose-escalation part (N of about 52 patients) of the phase I trial of ivuxolimab. Broad study findings and their caveats: The antigen specificity of the clonally expanded peripheral T cells was not determined. Low levels of normalized T-cell clonal expansion were also seen in some patients who did not respond. Partial responders in the 0.1-3.0 mg/kg groups had among the lowest normalized peripheral clonal expansion, especially among CD8+ T cells. After ivuxolimab, expanded clones were on average more numerous among CD8+ T cells than among CD4+ T cells. At doses of 0.1 to 3.0 mg/kg, clonal expansion of both CD4+ and CD8+ T cells in blood was seen between baseline and week 6.

Patients with a history of autoimmune disease or receiving systemic immunosuppression were excluded from the trial. Peripheral blood for TCR sequencing was collected from all dose cohorts at baseline, on cycle 4 day 1, and on cycle 7 day 1. The samples were drawn from a first-in-human, open-label, multicenter phase I dose-escalation trial of ivuxolimab. The trial enrolled adults with locally advanced or metastatic head and neck squamous cell, hepatocellular, melanoma or renal cell carcinoma. Before TCR sequencing, CD4+ T cells and CD8+ T cells were sorted from peripheral blood as separate populations. For sequencing of the TCRbeta CDR3 region, genomic DNA was extracted from the sorted cells. The immunoSEQ Assay was used to sequence the TCRbeta CDR3 regions. Held by TCRdb, this immuneACCESS table contains in-frame sequences only and omits some clones. Under half of the omission traces to an unresolved V gene where checked; the cause of the rest is unknown. Within this sample are 45,000 to 55,000 clones, with about 86% of them counted one time only. The ten top clones hold more than 1.5% of the sample.

This material consisted of CD4+ or CD8+ T cells sorted from blood, taken in a trial of the OX40 agonist ivuxolimab. This receptor was identified in an adult with an advanced solid tumor such as melanoma, head and neck, liver or kidney cancer.

The DNA sequence follows: TGTGCCAGCAGCTACACAGGGGGATTGGCAGATACGCAGTATTTT. Its coded protein is CASSYTGGLADTQYF. The rearrangement joined TRBV7-2 to TRBJ2-3, with 8 bases aligning to TRBD1. CDR3 length: 15 amino acids, cysteine to phenylalanine. Of all the DNA, just the CDR3 is kept, 45 bases in frame from base 1. Taken from the germline V gene, the CDR1 and CDR2 loops are SGHTA and FQGNSA. V is cut back by 4 bases and J by 4 bases, with 7 bases in the junction unmatched.